The source of this T cell receptor beta chain is a study of beta chain features in type 1 diabetes. As concerns this clone: Its specificity is not known.

Purity exceeding 98% was reached by all sorted populations. Study observations and caveats: Diminished insertions and augmented deletions at VDJ junctions characterized type 1 diabetes patients.

Reverse transcribing all isolated RNA meant expressed TCRB transcripts were sequenced. Some clones are missing from TCRdb's copy, which holds only in-frame ones; the method was immunoSEQ multiplex PCR. The sample shows a few hundred thousand clones, about 15% of them seen only once. Germline V CDR1 and CDR2: SEHNR, FQNEAQ (reference sequence). The CDR3 covers 14 residues. V gave up 3 bases and J gave up 1 base; unmatched junction bases: 2. Source material: naive CD4+ T cells from blood. This TCR was sampled from a woman aged 18 to 35 in good health. The chain recombines TRBV7-9 with TRBJ2-5, with TRBD1 identical over 7 bases. CDR3 sequence (DNA): TGTGCCAGCAGCTTCGACAGGGTCCAAGAGACCCAGTACTTC. Translated: CASSFDRVQETQYF.